These 4 T cell receptor beta chains were all obtained from the same sample, sequenced in a study of identical twins. TCRdb independently ran MiXCR on the 5' RACE reads; one entry per CDR3 protein. The repertoire has 450,000 or so distinct CDR3 sequences, roughly 13% of them found once; the top ten carry more than 0.8%. The data were also submitted as part of a second study, on yellow fever vaccine responses in identical twins.

The specimen sequenced was CD4+ T cells sorted from blood. These TCRs come from a woman aged 18-30 years in good health.

A single count supports this clonotype. This chain connects TRBV11-2 to TRBJ2-5, with no clear D. This CDR3 is 15 amino acids long. The V end was cut by 3 bases, the J end by 2 bases, with 13 bases between. The V gene's germline CDR1 is SGHAT and CDR2 FQNNGV. The CDR3 loop reads CASSLGHLLQETQYF. The DNA for the CDR3 is TGTGCCAGCAGCTTGGGCCATCTCCTACAAGAGACCCAGTACTTC.

V gene TRBV30 combines with J gene TRBJ2-2; 12 nucleotides line up with TRBD1. V shed 5 bases, J shed 4 bases, and the junction held 8 bases outside the gene matches. CDR1 and CDR2 (germline): GTSNPN, SVGIG (reference sequence). CDR3 length equals 16 residues. CDR3 sequence: CAWVGTGGLTTGELFF. In DNA form, the CDR3 reads TGTGCCTGGGTAGGGACAGGGGGCTTGACCACCGGGGAGCTGTTTTTT.

This clonotype showed up just a few times. This rearrangement joins TRBV14 to TRBJ2-1; 9 nucleotides match TRBD2. J was trimmed by 7 bases and V by 0 bases; bases with no gene match: 7. Germline CDR1 reads SGHDN; CDR2 reads FVKESK. CDR3 length equals 16 residues. The CDR3 loop is CASSQDGGRARNEQFF. CDR3 nucleotide sequence: TGTGCCAGCAGCCAAGATGGCGGGAGGGCCCGTAATGAGCAGTTCTTC.

This clonotype has only a few counts. V gene TRBV12-3 or TRBV12-4 combines with J gene TRBJ2-5, with 10 bases fitting TRBD2. Unmatched junction bases numbered 9, after V lost 3 bases and J lost 5 bases. This CDR3 is built from 16 residues. The CDR3 protein is CASSLKSGGALETQYF. The CDR3 DNA sequence: TGTGCCAGCAGTTTGAAGAGCGGGGGGGCCTTGGAGACCCAGTACTTC.